A selection of T cell receptor beta chains follows, all from one sample in a study of T cells in Graves' hyperthyroidism and ophthalmopathy. TCRdb analysed the multiplex PCR reads with MiXCR anew, one entry per CDR3 protein. The repertoire holds under 400,000 distinct CDR3 sequences, with over 12% as singletons. Sequenced material: blood. Receptors originate from a woman aged 55-75 years with Graves' ophthalmopathy. CDR3s include the opening cysteine and the closing phenylalanine or tryptophan. D genes are given only for firm matches. Clone size appears in some rows only: once, few, many, or a class for an expanded clone.

v_gene: TRBV20-1
abundance: many
j_gene: TRBJ2-3
d_gene: TRBD2
CDR3aa: CSAREPSGRSTDTQYF
CDR3nt: TGCAGTGCTAGAGAGCCTAGCGGGAGAAGCACAGATACGCAGTATTTT

v_gene: TRBV5-1
abundance: few
j_gene: TRBJ1-1
d_gene: TRBD1
CDR3aa: CASSTKPTGPNTEAFF
CDR3nt: TGCGCCAGCAGCACGAAACCGACAGGGCCGAACACTGAAGCTTTCTTT

v_gene: TRBV5-1
abundance: -
j_gene: TRBJ2-2
d_gene: -
CDR3aa: CASSLDGGGDTGELFF
CDR3nt: TGCGCCAGCAGCTTGGATGGCGGCGGAGACACCGGGGAGCTGTTTTTT

v_gene: TRBV2
abundance: many
j_gene: TRBJ1-5
d_gene: -
CDR3aa: CASSSGLGQPQHF
CDR3nt: TGTGCCAGCTCATCGGGATTGGGTCAGCCCCAGCATTTT

v_gene: TRBV29-1
abundance: -
j_gene: TRBJ2-6
d_gene: -
CDR3aa: CSAQNSGANVLTF
CDR3nt: TGCAGCGCCCAAAACTCTGGGGCCAACGTCCTGACTTTC

v_gene: TRBV28
abundance: -
j_gene: TRBJ2-2
d_gene: TRBD2
CDR3aa: CASSLLAGGPPGELFF
CDR3nt: TGTGCCAGCAGTTTACTAGCGGGAGGGCCCCCCGGGGAGCTGTTTTTT

v_gene: TRBV20-1
abundance: many
j_gene: TRBJ2-3
d_gene: TRBD2
CDR3aa: CSASRLAGDTQYF
CDR3nt: TGCAGTGCTAGCCGACTAGCGGGAGATACGCAGTATTTT

v_gene: TRBV5-1
abundance: few
j_gene: TRBJ2-5
d_gene: -
CDR3aa: CASSLSAGNAMKTQYF
CDR3nt: TGCGCCAGCAGCTTGAGTGCGGGGAACGCGATGAAGACCCAGTACTTC

v_gene: TRBV5-1
abundance: many
j_gene: TRBJ2-3
d_gene: -
CDR3aa: CASKYGGGTDTQYF
CDR3nt: TGCGCCAGCAAATACGGAGGGGGCACAGATACGCAGTATTTT

v_gene: TRBV3-1
abundance: many
j_gene: TRBJ2-7
d_gene: TRBD1
CDR3aa: CASSPTGTGIYEQYF
CDR3nt: TGTGCCAGCAGCCCGACCGGGACAGGGATCTACGAGCAGTACTTC

v_gene: TRBV20-1
abundance: many
j_gene: TRBJ2-3
d_gene: -
CDR3aa: CSASVRSTDTQYF
CDR3nt: TGCAGTGCTAGTGTCAGAAGCACAGATACGCAGTATTTT

v_gene: TRBV20-1
abundance: few
j_gene: TRBJ2-3
d_gene: -
CDR3aa: CSARVGASTDTQYF
CDR3nt: TGCAGTGCTAGAGTAGGTGCCAGCACAGATACGCAGTATTTT

v_gene: TRBV27
abundance: many
j_gene: TRBJ2-3
d_gene: TRBD2
CDR3aa: CASTPLAGGTDTQYF
CDR3nt: TGTGCCAGCACTCCCCTAGCGGGGGGTACAGATACGCAGTATTTT

v_gene: TRBV6-1
abundance: few
j_gene: TRBJ2-1
d_gene: TRBD2
CDR3aa: CASTGTSGTNEQFF
CDR3nt: TGTGCCAGCACGGGTACTAGCGGGACCAATGAGCAGTTCTTC

v_gene: TRBV24-1
abundance: few
j_gene: TRBJ1-1
d_gene: -
CDR3aa: CATSSTWHTEAFF
CDR3nt: TGTGCCACCAGCTCGACCTGGCACACTGAAGCTTTCTTT

v_gene: TRBV20-1
abundance: many
j_gene: TRBJ2-7
d_gene: -
CDR3aa: CSASDGTYEQYF
CDR3nt: TGCAGTGCTTCAGACGGGACCTACGAGCAGTACTTC

v_gene: TRBV27
abundance: few
j_gene: TRBJ1-6
d_gene: TRBD1
CDR3aa: CASSRQGDNSPLHF
CDR3nt: TGTGCCAGCAGCCGACAGGGTGATAATTCACCCCTCCACTTT

v_gene: TRBV4-1
abundance: -
j_gene: TRBJ1-2
d_gene: -
CDR3aa: CASSQEAVGGIHGYTF
CDR3nt: TGCGCCAGCAGCCAAGAGGCTGTCGGAGGGATCCATGGCTACACCTTC

v_gene: TRBV18
abundance: many
j_gene: TRBJ2-5
d_gene: -
CDR3aa: CASSPANGGYQETQYF
CDR3nt: TGTGCCAGCTCACCAGCCAACGGGGGTTACCAAGAGACCCAGTACTTC

v_gene: TRBV11-3
abundance: many
j_gene: TRBJ2-2
d_gene: -
CDR3aa: CASSKGQLTGELFF
CDR3nt: TGTGCCAGCAGCAAAGGACAACTCACCGGGGAGCTGTTTTTT

v_gene: TRBV28
abundance: many
j_gene: TRBJ1-3
d_gene: -
CDR3aa: CASSLSNTIYF
CDR3nt: TGTGCCAGCAGTTTGAGCAACACCATATATTTT

v_gene: TRBV12-5
abundance: many
j_gene: TRBJ2-1
d_gene: -
CDR3aa: CASGFGQAAYNEQFF
CDR3nt: TGTGCTAGTGGTTTCGGGCAGGCCGCCTACAATGAGCAGTTCTTC

v_gene: TRBV28
abundance: few
j_gene: TRBJ1-2
d_gene: -
CDR3aa: CASSFLPGAYGYTF
CDR3nt: TGTGCCAGCAGTTTCTTGCCCGGGGCTTACGGCTACACCTTC

v_gene: TRBV20-1
abundance: -
j_gene: TRBJ2-7
d_gene: -
CDR3aa: CSARSGGSYEQYF
CDR3nt: TGCAGTGCTAGATCCGGGGGATCCTACGAGCAGTACTTC

v_gene: TRBV6-1
abundance: once
j_gene: TRBJ2-7
d_gene: TRBD1
CDR3aa: CASSETGGVYEQYF
CDR3nt: TGTGCCAGCAGTGAGACAGGGGGTGTGTACGAGCAGTACTTC

v_gene: TRBV7-9
abundance: many
j_gene: TRBJ1-4
d_gene: TRBD1
CDR3aa: CASSKAVNRGLWEKLFF
CDR3nt: TGTGCCAGCAGCAAAGCCGTGAACAGGGGGCTCTGGGAAAAACTGTTTTTT

v_gene: TRBV4-1
abundance: once
j_gene: TRBJ2-1
d_gene: TRBD1
CDR3aa: CASSQDISGGNNEQFF
CDR3nt: TGCGCCAGCAGCCAAGACATCTCAGGGGGAAACAATGAGCAGTTCTTC

v_gene: TRBV27
abundance: few
j_gene: TRBJ2-2
d_gene: -
CDR3aa: CASSFGPMNTGELFF
CDR3nt: TGTGCCAGCAGTTTCGGACCGATGAACACCGGGGAGCTGTTTTTT

v_gene: TRBV5-8
abundance: many
j_gene: TRBJ1-2
d_gene: TRBD1
CDR3aa: CASSGQVGYGYTF
CDR3nt: TGTGCCAGCAGCGGACAGGTGGGCTATGGCTACACCTTC

v_gene: TRBV12-3/TRBV12-4
abundance: -
j_gene: TRBJ2-1
d_gene: TRBD2
CDR3aa: CASSKRTSGSKDNEQFF
CDR3nt: TGTGCCAGCAGTAAACGGACTAGCGGGAGCAAGGACAATGAGCAGTTCTTC

v_gene: TRBV28
abundance: many
j_gene: TRBJ2-2
d_gene: TRBD2
CDR3aa: CASSLGTSVTGELFF
CDR3nt: TGTGCCAGCAGTTTAGGGACTAGCGTCACCGGGGAGCTGTTTTTT

v_gene: TRBV27
abundance: many
j_gene: TRBJ2-7
d_gene: -
CDR3aa: CASSSGQDYEQYF
CDR3nt: TGTGCCAGCAGTTCCGGGCAGGACTACGAGCAGTACTTC

v_gene: TRBV20-1
abundance: many
j_gene: TRBJ2-3
d_gene: TRBD2
CDR3aa: CSAPSASGRATDTQYF
CDR3nt: TGCAGTGCCCCGTCCGCTAGCGGGAGGGCCACAGATACGCAGTATTTT

v_gene: TRBV18
abundance: few
j_gene: TRBJ2-1
d_gene: TRBD1
CDR3aa: CASSPPAGGSYNEQFF
CDR3nt: TGTGCCAGCTCACCACCCGCAGGGGGCTCCTACAATGAGCAGTTCTTC

v_gene: TRBV20-1
abundance: many
j_gene: TRBJ1-4
d_gene: -
CDR3aa: CSAPMAGSVATNEKLFF
CDR3nt: TGCAGTGCGCCTATGGCCGGAAGTGTTGCGACTAATGAAAAACTGTTTTTT

v_gene: TRBV9
abundance: -
j_gene: TRBJ2-7
d_gene: TRBD1
CDR3aa: CASSTRTGGAYEQYF
CDR3nt: TGTGCCAGCAGCACCCGGACAGGGGGAGCCTACGAGCAGTACTTC